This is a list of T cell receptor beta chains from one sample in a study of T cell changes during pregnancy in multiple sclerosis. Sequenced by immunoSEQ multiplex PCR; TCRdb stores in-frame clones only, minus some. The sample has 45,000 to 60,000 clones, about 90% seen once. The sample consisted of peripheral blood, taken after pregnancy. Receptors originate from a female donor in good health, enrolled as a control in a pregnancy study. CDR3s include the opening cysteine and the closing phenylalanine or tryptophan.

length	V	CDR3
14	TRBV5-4	CASSLGTSSYEQYF
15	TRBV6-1	CASSGAKGGQETQYF
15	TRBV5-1	CASSLAGTPNTEAFF
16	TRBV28	CASSLSGWRGTGELFF
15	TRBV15	CATSRDYGGDMPQHF
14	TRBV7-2	CASTTGGVNSPLHF
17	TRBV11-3	CASSLNFGQGVGETQYF
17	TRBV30	CARSRITSGPQGETQYF
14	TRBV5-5	CASSFGAGNQPQHF
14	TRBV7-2	CASSPGGAINIQYF
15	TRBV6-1	CASKQTGRIDGTQYF
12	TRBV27	CASSLQGYEQYF
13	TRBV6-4	CASSLDISYEQYF
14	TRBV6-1	CASSPVHSGNTIYF
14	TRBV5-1	CASSLRGSPYEQYF
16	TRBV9	CASSVAHQGVNTEAFF
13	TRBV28	CASSASVNTEAFF
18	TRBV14	CASSHLRTGPQLIEKLFF
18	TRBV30	CAYKRLMGLAGVGDTQYF
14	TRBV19	CASSRTRGSNEQFF
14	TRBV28	CASSGTGIFYEQYF
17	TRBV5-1	CASSGRTGAQPNYGYTF
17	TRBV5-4	CASSFYRGNSGTDTQYF
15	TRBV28	CASSLGASGSGEQFF
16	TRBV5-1	CASSLSQGAPQETQYF
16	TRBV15	CATSRVEPEEGGEQYF